Included here is one T cell receptor (beta chain) sequence, with context. This entry is derived from a study of blood T cell repertoires in COVID-19. Study-level information: Italy, Spain and the United States were the sources of the convalescent and acute COVID-19 samples. Nucleic acid was either cDNA or gDNA, and it came from T cells, B-cell-depleted T cells, or PBMCs.

Authors' data handling: Cell counts per sample came from amplifying reference gene primers. Using immunoSEQ multiplex PCR, the repertoire was profiled, and TCRdb retains in-frame clones only, with some absent. The DNA gave D and trimming, while V, J and clone size come from that table. The data contain 100,000 to 150,000 clones, around two thirds of them singletons. The source of this sequence is a woman in her seventies with acute or convalescent COVID-19. The material sequenced was peripheral blood.

CDR3 bases: TGTGCCAGCAAGACCTCGGGTTTGAACACTGAAGCTTTCTTT. Translating it yields CASKTSGLNTEAFF. V gene TRBV6-5 combines with J gene TRBJ1-1; no definite D call. V lost 7 bases to trimming and J lost 0 bases, with 12 bases between them. The CDR3 has 14 amino acids. Germline assignment: CDR1 MNHEY and CDR2 SVGAGI.